Each of the 29 T cell receptor beta chains below was sequenced from the same sample in a study of OX40 agonist ivuxolimab in advanced cancers. The data were produced by immunoSEQ multiplex PCR, yet TCRdb's version contains in-frame clones alone and is incomplete. Among under 85,000 clones listed, roughly nine tenths were seen once. This specimen was CD4+ or CD8+ T cells sorted from blood, taken in a trial of the OX40 agonist ivuxolimab. These receptors all stem from an adult with an advanced solid tumor such as melanoma, head and neck, liver or kidney cancer.

V gene TRBV5-4 combines with J gene TRBJ1-1, with D unclear. The CDR3 runs to 15 residues. CDR1 SGHNT and CDR2 YYREEE come from the germline V gene (reference sequence). V was clipped by 2 bases and J by 8 bases, with 19 bases between them. CDR3 in amino acids: CASSLNRRGEGEAFF. The CDR3 DNA reads as TGTGCCAGCAGCTTAAATCGTCGGGGAGAGGGAGAAGCTTTCTTT.

A few counts support this clone. The CDR3 region is CASSPRPSGTTDTQYF. CDR3 nucleotides: TGTGCCAGCTCACCTCGGCCTAGCGGGACTACAGATACGCAGTATTTT. The chain employs TRBV18 and TRBJ2-3, with TRBD2 matching 9 bases. CDR3 length: 16 residues. Germline lookup yields CDR1 KGHSH and CDR2 LQKENI. After removal of 3 bases from V and 3 bases from J, the junction contained 7 bases not matched to a gene. The full variable domain, its missing parts supplied by reference TRBV18 and TRBJ2-3, is NAGVMQNPRHLVRRRGQEARLRCSPMKGHSHVYWYRQLPEEGLKFMVYLQKENIIDESGMPKERFSAEFPKEGPSILRIQQVVRGDSAAYFCASSPRPSGTTDTQYFGPGTRLTVL.

This rearrangement joins TRBV2 to TRBJ1-5; D remains unclear. Germline V CDR1 and CDR2: SNHLY, FYNNEI. Trimming stripped 7 bases from V and 1 base from J, with 11 bases between. The CDR3 extends over 14 amino acids. CDR3 DNA sequence: TGTGCCAGCACCGGAGTAGGGAGCAATCAGCCCCAGCATTTT. Protein: CASTGVGSNQPQHF.

This chain links TRBV29-1 with TRBJ2-5; no clear D gene. The CDR3 consists of 13 residues. The V end was cut by 7 bases, the J end by 0 bases, with 12 bases between. From germline, CDR1 is SQVTM and CDR2 ANQGSEA. This CDR3 reads CSADGGYQETQYF. The CDR3 coding sequence is TGCAGCGCCGATGGTGGGTACCAAGAGACCCAGTACTTC.

The genes are TRBV7-2 and TRBJ2-6, with TRBD2 matching 7 bases. There are 15 residues in the CDR3. With 7 bases clipped from V and 2 bases from J, the junction kept 5 bases outside the gene matches. Germline V CDR1 and CDR2: SGHTA, FQGNSA. The CDR3: CASIPGRAGANVLTF. Here the CDR3 DNA reads TGTGCCAGCATCCCGGGGAGGGCTGGGGCCAACGTCCTGACTTTC.

The rearrangement links TRBV12-5 to TRBJ2-1; D perhaps matches TRBD1 (5 bases). The germline CDR1 and CDR2 sequences are LGHNT and FRNRAP. With 8 bases removed from V and 2 bases from J, the gap between germline ends came to 7 bases. The CDR3 extends over 12 amino acids. The CDR3 loop reads CASSGPYNEQFF. The CDR3 DNA reads TGTGCTAGTTCAGGGCCCTACAATGAGCAGTTCTTC.

This chain uses TRBV5-1 with TRBJ2-1; 7 positions match TRBD2. CDR3 length: 16 amino acids. V shed 3 bases and J 7 bases; nucleotides not matched to a gene: 13. Germline V gene lookup returns CDR1 SGHRS and CDR2 YFSETQ. CDR3 region: CASSWAQRDPANEQFF. The CDR3 bases are TGCGCCAGCAGCTGGGCTCAGCGGGATCCGGCGAATGAGCAGTTCTTC.

CDR3 DNA sequence: TGTGCCAGCAGCTCGCCGAACAGGGGAATGAACACTGAAGCTTTCTTT. Translated, it gives CASSSPNRGMNTEAFF. The rearrangement joins TRBV5-4 to TRBJ1-1; 7 bases are shared with TRBD1. Germline-derived CDR1 and CDR2 are SGHNT and YYREEE (reference sequence). This CDR3 comprises 16 residues. V trimming: 3 bases; J trimming: 0 bases; junction bases outside the gene matches: 8.

This clone was found once. V gene TRBV13 combines with J gene TRBJ1-2; possibly TRBD1 for D (6 bases). CDR3 size: 13 residues. CDR1 is PRHDT, CDR2 FYEKMQ, per germline (reference sequence). Deletions cut 4 bases from V and 4 bases from J, with 10 bases between. CDR3 in DNA: TGTGCCAGCAGCTCGCAGGGGCGCTATGGCTACACCTTC. Its protein is CASSSQGRYGYTF. Supplemented by reference TRBV13 and TRBJ1-2, the full variable domain reads AAGVIQSPRHLIKEKRETATLKCYPIPRHDTVYWYQQGPGQDPQFLISFYEKMQSDKGSIPDRFSAQQFSDYHSELNMSSLELGDSALYFCASSSQGRYGYTFGSGTRLTVV.

The V and J genes are TRBV7-3 and TRBJ2-3; TRBD2 might be the D (6 bases). The CDR3 extends over 15 amino acids. Per germline, CDR1 SGHTA and CDR2 FQGTGA. The V end lost 8 bases, the J end lost 6 bases, and 21 bases lay between the germline ends. The CDR3 coding sequence is TGTGCCAGCTCCGAGCGGGTTGCTACGAGGGATACGCAGTATTTT. Residues: CASSERVATRDTQYF.

This chain joins TRBV27 and TRBJ2-6; TRBD1 or TRBD2 may be the D gene (5 bases each). From germline, CDR1 is MNHEY and CDR2 SMNVEV (reference sequence). The CDR3 contains 16 residues. Trimming shortened V by 5 bases and J by 0 bases, and 11 bases separated the two germline ends. The CDR3 loop reads CASSGPGPSGANVLTF. The DNA for the CDR3 is TGTGCCAGCAGTGGCCCGGGGCCCTCTGGGGCCAACGTCCTGACTTTC.

This chain connects TRBV18 to TRBJ1-2; tentative D call: TRBD1 (6 bases). This CDR3 is built from 12 residues. The V gene lost 3 bases and the J gene lost 6 bases, with 8 bases spanning the gap. Germline V gene sequence: CDR1 KGHSH, CDR2 LQKENI. This CDR3 is CASSPAGDGYTF. DNA of the CDR3: TGTGCCAGCTCACCCGCAGGGGATGGCTACACCTTC.

V is TRBV29-1 and J is TRBJ2-3; 11 bases are a match to TRBD2. The ends lost 6 bases at V and 0 bases at J; junction bases unmatched: 2. CDR3 length: 14 residues. Looked up from germline, CDR1 is SQVTM and CDR2 is ANQGSEA. Here the CDR3 DNA reads TGCAGCGTCAGACTAGCGGGGAGCACAGATACGCAGTATTTT. Residues: CSVRLAGSTDTQYF.

The rearrangement joins TRBV7-5 to TRBJ2-3; the DNA was not used to check the table's D call, TRBD1. TRBV7-5 is tagged as a pseudogene. This CDR3 spans 15 amino acids. CDR3 residues: CARSFNRGSTDTQYF. In nucleotides, the CDR3 is TGTGCCAGAAGCTTTAACAGGGGGTCCACAGATACGCAGTATTTT.

The chain has TRBV11-2 and TRBJ2-3; 9 bases match TRBD2. The CDR3 runs to 18 residues. J was trimmed by 3 bases and V by 2 bases; bases with no gene match: 12. Germline CDR1 and CDR2: SGHAT and FQNNGV. CDR3 sequence reads: CASSLPSAAGGFTDTQYF. The CDR3, as DNA: TGTGCCAGCAGCTTACCCTCGGCAGCGGGAGGATTTACAGATACGCAGTATTTT.

This clone was seen a handful of times. The V gene is TRBV6-6, the J gene TRBJ2-1; 11 bases line up with TRBD1. The CDR3 consists of 15 residues. V lost 6 bases to trimming and J lost 2 bases; unmatched junction nucleotides: 3. Germline CDR1 is MNHNY and CDR2 is SVGAGI (reference sequence). The CDR3 sequence is CASSVGQGAYNEQFF. In DNA form, the CDR3 reads TGTGCCAGCAGCGTGGGACAGGGGGCCTACAATGAGCAGTTCTTC.

This clone came up a few times. The chain employs TRBV7-2 and TRBJ2-5; 11 nucleotides align to TRBD2. Germline V gives CDR1 SGHTA, CDR2 FQGNSA. The CDR3 contains 17 residues. J gave up 0 bases and V 5 bases, and 8 bases lay outside the gene matches. Written as DNA, the CDR3 is TGTGCCAGCAGCATCTCCGGGACTAGCGGATACCAAGAGACCCAGTACTTC. Its protein product is CASSISGTSGYQETQYF.

This chain joins TRBV5-1 and TRBJ2-7; 7 bases agree with TRBD1. The V segment lost 9 bases and the J segment 3 bases; nucleotides outside the gene matches: 6. This CDR3 has 12 amino acids. Germline V CDR1 and CDR2: SGHRS, YFSETQ. The CDR3 DNA reads as TGCGCCACCAGTTCAGGGGGCTACGAGCAGTACTTC. This codes for CATSSGGYEQYF.

V is TRBV6-5 and J is TRBJ2-5; tentatively, D is TRBD2 (6 bases). The V gene's germline CDR1 is MNHEY and CDR2 SVGAGI. The CDR3 contains 15 residues. The V end lost 7 bases, the J end lost 4 bases, and 19 bases lay between the germline ends. The CDR3 region is CASTFYGRGRETQYF. The DNA for the CDR3 is TGTGCCAGCACCTTTTACGGGAGAGGGCGAGAGACCCAGTACTTC.

The chain links TRBV28 to TRBJ1-1; D perhaps matches TRBD1 (6 bases). V was shortened by 3 bases and J by 0 bases, with 11 bases between the two germline ends. The germline V gene has CDR1 MDHEN and CDR2 SYDVKM. The CDR3 is 15 amino acids. The CDR3 loop is CASSLAGALNTEAFF. The CDR3 bases are TGTGCCAGCAGTTTGGCAGGGGCTCTGAACACTGAAGCTTTCTTT.

V and J are TRBV4-3 and TRBJ2-3, with a tentative D call TRBD1 (6 bases). Trimming cost V 0 bases and J 2 bases, with 12 bases left between them. The germline CDR1 and CDR2 sequences are LGHNA and YSLEER. CDR3 size: 16 residues. CDR3 bases: TGCGCCAGCAGCCAAGATCGGCAGGGGCTCACAGATACGCAGTATTTT. Translation: CASSQDRQGLTDTQYF.

This chain joins TRBV4-2 and TRBJ2-5, with D hard to call. Germline V lookup: CDR1 LGHNA, CDR2 YNFKEQ. The CDR3 has 16 residues. V was clipped by 0 bases and J by 0 bases, with 11 bases between them. The CDR3 sequence: CASSQDPLDHQETQYF. The CDR3 DNA sequence: TGTGCCAGCAGCCAAGATCCGCTAGACCACCAAGAGACCCAGTACTTC.

The J gene is TRBJ2-4, the V gene TRBV9; tentative D call: TRBD2 (7 bases). The CDR3 is 17 amino acids. Trimming shortened V by 4 bases and J by 0 bases, and 17 bases separated the two germline ends. Germline V gene lookup returns CDR1 SGDLS and CDR2 YYNGEE. Here the CDR3 reads CASSPGGQPIAKNIQYF. The DNA for the CDR3 is TGTGCCAGCAGCCCCGGGGGGCAGCCAATAGCCAAAAACATTCAGTACTTC.

V is TRBV2 and J is TRBJ2-5, with 9 bases identical to TRBD1. Germline V gene sequence: CDR1 SNHLY, CDR2 FYNNEI. V dropped 2 bases and J dropped 11; count of bases not matched to a gene: 9. This CDR3 spans 14 amino acids. The CDR3 region has the DNA TGTGCCAGCAGTGAAAGGGGACAGGGAGGGTCTCAGTACTTC. This codes for CASSERGQGGSQYF.

The chain links TRBV7-2 to TRBJ2-3; 9 bases map to TRBD1. This CDR3 comprises 13 residues. Germline trimming cut 8 bases from V and 1 base from J; bases unmatched to any gene: 1. CDR1 and CDR2 from the germline V gene are SGHTA and FQGNSA. The CDR3 region is CASRTGGTDTQYF. For the CDR3, the DNA is TGTGCCAGCCGGACAGGGGGCACAGATACGCAGTATTTT.

This chain uses TRBV5-6 with TRBJ1-1; D unclear. V was trimmed by 4 bases and J by 1 base, leaving 14 bases between them. The CDR3 runs to 15 residues. CDR1 is SGHDT and CDR2 is YYEEEE in the germline V gene. The CDR3 loop reads CASSLVQVKNTEAFF. The CDR3 bases are TGTGCCAGCAGCCTTGTTCAGGTGAAGAACACTGAAGCTTTCTTT.

This clone was picked up one time. This rearrangement joins TRBV6-6 to TRBJ2-1; TRBD2 aligns across 7 bases. The CDR3 has 16 amino acids. Germline CDR1 MNHNY, CDR2 SVGAGI (reference sequence). After removal of 5 bases from V and 7 bases from J, the junction contained 14 bases not matched to a gene. CDR3 in amino acids: CASSRRLAGMANEQFF. CDR3 nucleotide sequence: TGTGCCAGCAGTCGCCGACTAGCTGGAATGGCAAATGAGCAGTTCTTC.

This chain connects TRBV5-1 to TRBJ2-5, with a weak D call TRBD2 (7 bases). Germline lookup yields CDR1 SGHRS and CDR2 YFSETQ. This CDR3 comprises 14 residues. V shed 5 bases and J shed 1 base, with 12 bases lying between them. CDR3 loop: CASRGGGAQETQYF. CDR3 DNA sequence: TGCGCCAGCAGGGGTGGGGGGGCCCAAGAGACCCAGTACTTC.

This sequence joins TRBV10-2 and TRBJ2-2; 10 bases map to TRBD1. V was clipped by 6 bases and J by 2 bases; unmatched bases: 6. Germline V gene sequence: CDR1 WSHSY, CDR2 SAAADI. The CDR3 loop spans 16 amino acids. CDR3 sequence (DNA): TGCGCCAGCAGCGACAGGGACAGGGGAAACACCGGGGAGCTGTTTTTT. It is translated as CASSDRDRGNTGELFF.